This T cell receptor (beta chain) derives from a study of Ad26.COV2.S vaccination and SARS-CoV-2 variants. Study context: Doses of Ad26.COV2.S were injected into muscle once or twice, 56 days apart. Study observations and caveats: The authors reported substantial breadth in spike-specific CD8+ and CD4+ T cell responses after vaccination. Breadth of non-spike TCRs did not differ between vaccinees and placebo recipients.

Treatment indicated: roughly 20 received Ad26.COV2.S at low or high dose, single or two shots; several received placebo; per-sample allocation not given. The investigators took samples on day 63 after the first vaccine or placebo injection. The CDR3 is made up of 14 amino acids. Germline V lookup: CDR1 LNHDA, CDR2 SQIVND (reference sequence). TCRdb's copy holds only in-frame clones and misses some; the assay was immunoSEQ multiplex PCR. The data contain a few hundred thousand clones, 83% of them singletons. Of note for this clone: The antigen is unknown. The germline gene is not matched at one end of the junction; a read error may be the cause.

J is TRBJ1-3 and V is TRBV19; the match to TRBD1 covers 10 bases. Material: peripheral blood, obtained in a trial of Ad26.COV2.S vaccine versus placebo. This TCR derives from a person between 18 and 59 years old who received the Ad26.COV2.S COVID-19 vaccine or a placebo. The CDR3 DNA reads TGTGCCAGTAGTTGGACAGGGGGTGGAGACACCATATATTTT. This encodes CASSWTGGGDTIYF.